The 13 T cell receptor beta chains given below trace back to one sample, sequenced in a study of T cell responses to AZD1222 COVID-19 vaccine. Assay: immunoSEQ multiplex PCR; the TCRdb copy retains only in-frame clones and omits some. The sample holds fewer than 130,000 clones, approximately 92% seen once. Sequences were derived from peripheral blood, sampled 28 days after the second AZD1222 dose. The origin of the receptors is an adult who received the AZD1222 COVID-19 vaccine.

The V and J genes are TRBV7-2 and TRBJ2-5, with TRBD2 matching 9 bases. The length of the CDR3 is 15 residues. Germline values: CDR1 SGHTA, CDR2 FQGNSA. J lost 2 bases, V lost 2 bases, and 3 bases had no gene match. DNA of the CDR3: TGTGCCAGCAGCTTACCGACTAGCGGACAAGAGACCCAGTACTTC. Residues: CASSLPTSGQETQYF.

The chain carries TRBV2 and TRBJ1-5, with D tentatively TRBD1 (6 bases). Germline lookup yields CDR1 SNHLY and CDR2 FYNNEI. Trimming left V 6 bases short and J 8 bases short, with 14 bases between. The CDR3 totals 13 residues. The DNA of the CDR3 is TGTGCCAGCAGAGGGGAGTCAGGGGAGCCCCAGCATTTT. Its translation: CASRGESGEPQHF.

CDR3 amino acids: CAISDGFTQGPLHF. The CDR3, as DNA: TGTGCCATCAGTGATGGTTTCACTCAGGGACCCCTCCACTTT. V is TRBV10-3 and J is TRBJ1-6, with D possibly being TRBD1 (5 bases). The germline gives CDR1 ENHRY, CDR2 SYGVKD. The CDR3 loop spans 14 amino acids. V shed 3 bases and J shed 12 bases, with 15 bases lying between them.

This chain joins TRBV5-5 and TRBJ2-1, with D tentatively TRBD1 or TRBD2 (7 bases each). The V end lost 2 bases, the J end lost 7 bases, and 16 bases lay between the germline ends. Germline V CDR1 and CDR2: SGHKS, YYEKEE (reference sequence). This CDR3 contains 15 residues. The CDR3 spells CASSFYDREGNEQFF. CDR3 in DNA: TGTGCCAGCAGCTTTTACGACAGGGAGGGGAATGAGCAGTTCTTC. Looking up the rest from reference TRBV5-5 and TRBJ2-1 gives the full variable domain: DAGVTQSPTHLIKTRGQQVTLRCSPISGHKSVSWYQQVLGQGPQFIFQYYEKEERGRGNFPDRFSARQFPNYSSELNVNALLLGDSALYLCASSFYDREGNEQFFGPGTRLTVL.

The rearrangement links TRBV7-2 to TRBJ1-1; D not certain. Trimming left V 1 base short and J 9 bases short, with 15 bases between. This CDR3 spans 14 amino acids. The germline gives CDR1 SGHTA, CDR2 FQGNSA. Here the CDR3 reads CASSLDATGTKAFF. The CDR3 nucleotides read TGTGCCAGCAGCTTAGATGCTACGGGAACAAAAGCTTTCTTT.

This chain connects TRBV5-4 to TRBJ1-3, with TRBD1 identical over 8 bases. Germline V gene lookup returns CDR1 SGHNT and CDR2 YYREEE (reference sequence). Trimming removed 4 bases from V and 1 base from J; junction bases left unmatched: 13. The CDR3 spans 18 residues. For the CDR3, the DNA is TGTGCCAGCAGCCCCGGGACAGGCGCGGGGGGTTCTGGAAACACCATATATTTT. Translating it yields CASSPGTGAGGSGNTIYF.

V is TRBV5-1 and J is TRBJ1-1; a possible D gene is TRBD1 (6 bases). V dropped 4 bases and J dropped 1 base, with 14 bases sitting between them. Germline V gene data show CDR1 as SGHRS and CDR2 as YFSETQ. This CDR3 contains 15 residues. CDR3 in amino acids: CASSPQGHSNTEAFF. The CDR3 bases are TGCGCCAGCAGCCCTCAGGGACACTCGAACACTGAAGCTTTCTTT.

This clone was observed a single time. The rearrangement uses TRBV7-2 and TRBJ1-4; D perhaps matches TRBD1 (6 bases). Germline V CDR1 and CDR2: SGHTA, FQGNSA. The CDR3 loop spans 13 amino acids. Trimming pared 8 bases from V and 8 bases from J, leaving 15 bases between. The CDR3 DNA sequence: TGTGCCAGCTCAGGGGCCCCTTGGGAAAAACTGTTTTTT. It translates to CASSGAPWEKLFF.

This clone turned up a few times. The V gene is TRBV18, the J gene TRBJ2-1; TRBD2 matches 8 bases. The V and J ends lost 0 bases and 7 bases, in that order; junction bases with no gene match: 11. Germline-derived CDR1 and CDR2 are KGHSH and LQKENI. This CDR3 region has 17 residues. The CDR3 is CASSPPGSGGPRNEQFF. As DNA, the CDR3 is TGTGCCAGCTCACCACCGGGTTCGGGGGGGCCTCGAAATGAGCAGTTCTTC.

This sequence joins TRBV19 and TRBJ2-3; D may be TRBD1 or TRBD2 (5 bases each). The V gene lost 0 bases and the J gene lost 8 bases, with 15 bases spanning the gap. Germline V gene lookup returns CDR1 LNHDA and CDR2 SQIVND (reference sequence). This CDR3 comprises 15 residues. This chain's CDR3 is CASSIDHEGRTTQYF. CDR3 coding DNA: TGTGCCAGTAGTATAGATCATGAGGGGCGAACTACGCAGTATTTT.

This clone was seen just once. The CDR3 loop is CASSLDRGQTNEKLFF. In nucleotides, the CDR3 is TGTGCCAGCAGCTTGGACAGGGGGCAAACTAATGAAAAACTGTTTTTT. The V and J genes are TRBV7-2 and TRBJ1-4, with 11 bases aligning to TRBD1. Germline V lookup: CDR1 SGHTA, CDR2 FQGNSA. Losses at the gene ends were 3 bases for V and 1 base for J; bases not matched to a gene: 1. CDR3 size: 16 residues.

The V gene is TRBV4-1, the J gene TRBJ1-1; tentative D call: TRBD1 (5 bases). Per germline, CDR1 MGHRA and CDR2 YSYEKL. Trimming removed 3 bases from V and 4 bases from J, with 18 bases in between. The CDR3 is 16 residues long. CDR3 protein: CASSQLLTVWGTEAFF. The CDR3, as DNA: TGCGCCAGCAGCCAGCTGCTGACAGTCTGGGGCACTGAAGCTTTCTTT.

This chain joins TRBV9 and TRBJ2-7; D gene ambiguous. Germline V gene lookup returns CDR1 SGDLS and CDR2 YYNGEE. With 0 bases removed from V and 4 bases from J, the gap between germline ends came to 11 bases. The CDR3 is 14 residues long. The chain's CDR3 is CASSVGPVNYEQYF. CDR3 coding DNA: TGTGCCAGCAGCGTAGGCCCGGTGAATTACGAGCAGTACTTC.